A single T cell receptor beta chain is shown here with its context. Its antigen is still unknown. This sample was included in a study of a mutant IDH1 vaccine in newly diagnosed glioma. Study background: Patients had received radiotherapy, temozolomide, or both previously, most receiving both.

Using immunoSEQ multiplex PCR, the repertoire was profiled, and TCRdb retains in-frame clones only, with some absent. The repertoire includes about 51,000 clones, around 80% of them detected once, and about 2% sits in the top ten. General study findings and limits: Seemingly, top peripheral T cell clonotype changes bore no relation to pseudoprogression.

As to time point: baseline, week 1 (first vaccination visit). Stated treatment: pre-vaccination baseline after standard-of-care therapy. Donor diagnoses consisted of new WHO grade 3 or 4 IDH1-mutant, ATRX-lost astrocytomas. V was clipped by 4 bases and J by 1 base, with 13 bases between them. Germline-derived CDR1 and CDR2 are LNHDA and SQIVND (reference sequence). This CDR3 comprises 15 residues. This chain uses TRBV19 with TRBJ1-1; D gene ambiguous. The sequence derives from a woman aged 40 to 50 with glioma. The sample consisted of PBMCs, taken from a glioma patient treated with radiotherapy, temozolomide or both. The CDR3 sequence is CASSTPQGANTEAFF. Here the CDR3 DNA reads TGTGCCAGTAGTACCCCCCAAGGAGCGAACACTGAAGCTTTCTTT.